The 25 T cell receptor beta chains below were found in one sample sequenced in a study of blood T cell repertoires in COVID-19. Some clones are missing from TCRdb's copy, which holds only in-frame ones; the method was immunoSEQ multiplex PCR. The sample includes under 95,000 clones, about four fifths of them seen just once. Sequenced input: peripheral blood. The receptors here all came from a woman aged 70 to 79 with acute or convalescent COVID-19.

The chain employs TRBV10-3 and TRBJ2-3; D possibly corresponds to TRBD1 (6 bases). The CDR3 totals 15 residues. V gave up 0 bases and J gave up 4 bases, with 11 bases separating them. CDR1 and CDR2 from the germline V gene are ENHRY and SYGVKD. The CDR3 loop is CAISESQGGSDTQYF. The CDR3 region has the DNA TGTGCCATCAGTGAGTCACAGGGCGGTTCAGATACGCAGTATTTT.

The CDR3 protein is CASSPRQDDMNTEAFF. The CDR3 DNA reads as TGTGCCAGCAGCCCTAGACAGGATGATATGAACACTGAAGCTTTCTTT. J is TRBJ1-1 and V is TRBV11-3; tentatively, D is TRBD1 (6 bases). The CDR3 is made up of 16 amino acids. Looked up from germline, CDR1 is SGHNT and CDR2 is YENEEA. Trimming removed 5 bases from V and 0 bases from J, with 16 bases in between.

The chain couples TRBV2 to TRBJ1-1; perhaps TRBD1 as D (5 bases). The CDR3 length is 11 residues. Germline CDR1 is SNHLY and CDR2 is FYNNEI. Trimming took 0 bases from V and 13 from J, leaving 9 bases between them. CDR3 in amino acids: CASSEAFTGFF. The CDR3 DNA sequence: TGTGCCAGCAGTGAAGCGTTCACAGGTTTCTTT.

Written as DNA, the CDR3 is TGTGCCAGCAGCCCTAGGGACAAGGCAAACACTGAAGCTTTCTTT. Protein sequence: CASSPRDKANTEAFF. The genes are TRBV6-2 or TRBV6-3 and TRBJ1-1; possible D gene TRBD1, 6 bases. Trimming removed 6 bases from V and 2 bases from J, with 16 bases in between. CDR1 is MNHEY, CDR2 SVGEGT, per germline. This CDR3 contains 15 residues.

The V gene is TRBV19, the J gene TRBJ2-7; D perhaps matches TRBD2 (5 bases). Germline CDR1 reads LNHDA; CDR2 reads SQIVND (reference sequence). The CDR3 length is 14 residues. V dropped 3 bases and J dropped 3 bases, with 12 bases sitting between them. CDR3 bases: TGTGCCAGTAGTATTGCGACTGGAGGCTACGAGCAGTACTTC. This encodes CASSIATGGYEQYF. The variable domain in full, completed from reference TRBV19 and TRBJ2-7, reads DGGITQSPKYLFRKEGQNVTLSCEQNLNHDAMYWYRQDPGQGLRLIYYSQIVNDFQKGDIAEGYSVSREKKESFPLTVTSAQKNPTAFYLCASSIATGGYEQYFGPGTRLTVT.

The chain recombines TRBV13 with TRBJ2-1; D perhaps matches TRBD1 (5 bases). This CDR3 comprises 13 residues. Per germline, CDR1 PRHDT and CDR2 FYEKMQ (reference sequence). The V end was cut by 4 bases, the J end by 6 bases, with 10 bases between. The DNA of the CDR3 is TGTGCCAGCAGCTCGGGCACAGGCAATGAGCAGTTCTTC. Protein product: CASSSGTGNEQFF.

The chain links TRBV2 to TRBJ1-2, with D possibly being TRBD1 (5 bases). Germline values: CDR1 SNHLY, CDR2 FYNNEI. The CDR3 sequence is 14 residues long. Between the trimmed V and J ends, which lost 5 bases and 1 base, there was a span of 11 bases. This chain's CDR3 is CASSNPQGNYGYTF. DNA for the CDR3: TGTGCCAGCAGTAACCCCCAGGGTAACTATGGCTACACCTTC.

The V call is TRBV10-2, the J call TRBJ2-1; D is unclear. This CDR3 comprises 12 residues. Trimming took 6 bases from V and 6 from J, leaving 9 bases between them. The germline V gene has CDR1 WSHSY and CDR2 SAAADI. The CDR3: CASRGPGNEQFF. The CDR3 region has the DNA TGCGCCAGCAGGGGTCCGGGCAATGAGCAGTTCTTC.

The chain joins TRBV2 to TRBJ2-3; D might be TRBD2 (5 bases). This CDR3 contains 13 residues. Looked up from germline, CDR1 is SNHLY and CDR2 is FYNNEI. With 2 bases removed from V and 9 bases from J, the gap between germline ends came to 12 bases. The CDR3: CASSEIEGGTQYF. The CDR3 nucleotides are TGTGCCAGCAGTGAAATTGAGGGCGGGACGCAGTATTTT.

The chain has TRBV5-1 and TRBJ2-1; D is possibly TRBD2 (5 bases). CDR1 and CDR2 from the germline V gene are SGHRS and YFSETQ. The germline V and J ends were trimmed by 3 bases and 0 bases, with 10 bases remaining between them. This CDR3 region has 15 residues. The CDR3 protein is CASSWTGNSYNEQFF. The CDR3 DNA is TGCGCCAGCAGCTGGACGGGGAACTCCTACAATGAGCAGTTCTTC.

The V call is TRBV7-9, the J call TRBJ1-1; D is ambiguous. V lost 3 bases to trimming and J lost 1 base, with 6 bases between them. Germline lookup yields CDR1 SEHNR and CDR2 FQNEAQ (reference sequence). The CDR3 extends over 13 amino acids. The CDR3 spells CASSLGENTEAFF. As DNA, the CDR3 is TGTGCCAGCAGCTTGGGAGAGAACACTGAAGCTTTCTTT.

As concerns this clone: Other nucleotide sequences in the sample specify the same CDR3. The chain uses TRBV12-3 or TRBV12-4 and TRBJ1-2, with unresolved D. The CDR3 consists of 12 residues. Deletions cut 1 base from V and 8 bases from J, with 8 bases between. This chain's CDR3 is CASSLGAGGYTF. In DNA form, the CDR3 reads TGTGCCAGCAGTTTAGGTGCGGGAGGCTACACCTTC.

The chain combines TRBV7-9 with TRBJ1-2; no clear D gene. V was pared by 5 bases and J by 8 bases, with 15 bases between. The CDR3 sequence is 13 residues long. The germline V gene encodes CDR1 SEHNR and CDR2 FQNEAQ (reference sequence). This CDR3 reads CASSTNIISGYTF. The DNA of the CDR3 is TGTGCCAGCAGCACTAATATTATAAGCGGCTACACCTTC.

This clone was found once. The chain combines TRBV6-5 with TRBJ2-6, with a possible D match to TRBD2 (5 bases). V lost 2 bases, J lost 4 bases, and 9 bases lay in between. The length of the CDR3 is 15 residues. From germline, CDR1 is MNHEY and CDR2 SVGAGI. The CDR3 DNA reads TGTGCCAGCAGTTACACCTGGGAGGGGGCCAACGTCCTGACTTTC. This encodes CASSYTWEGANVLTF.

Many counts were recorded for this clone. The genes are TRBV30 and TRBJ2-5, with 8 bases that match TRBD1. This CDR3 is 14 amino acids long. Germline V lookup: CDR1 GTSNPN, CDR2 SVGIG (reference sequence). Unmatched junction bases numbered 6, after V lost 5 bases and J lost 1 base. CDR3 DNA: TGTGCCTGGGGACTGACAGGGGTCCAAGAGACCCAGTACTTC. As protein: CAWGLTGVQETQYF.

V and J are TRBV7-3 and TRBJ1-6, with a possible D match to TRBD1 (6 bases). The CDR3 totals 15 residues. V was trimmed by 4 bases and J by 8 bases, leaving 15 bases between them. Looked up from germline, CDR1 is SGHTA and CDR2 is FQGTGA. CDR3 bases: TGTGCCAGCAGCTCAGACAGGCGGATTGATTCACCCCTCCACTTT. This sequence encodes CASSSDRRIDSPLHF. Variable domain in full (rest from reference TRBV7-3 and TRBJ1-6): GAGVSQTPSNKVTEKGKYVELRCDPISGHTALYWYRQSLGQGPEFLIYFQGTGAADDSGLPNDRFFAVRPEGSVSTLKIQRTERGDSAVYLCASSSDRRIDSPLHFGNGTRLTVT.

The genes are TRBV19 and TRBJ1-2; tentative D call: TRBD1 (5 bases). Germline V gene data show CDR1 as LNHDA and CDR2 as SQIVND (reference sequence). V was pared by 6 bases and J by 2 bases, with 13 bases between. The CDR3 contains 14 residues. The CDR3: CASRFGGNNYGYTF. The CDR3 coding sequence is TGTGCCAGTAGGTTTGGGGGGAACAACTATGGCTACACCTTC.

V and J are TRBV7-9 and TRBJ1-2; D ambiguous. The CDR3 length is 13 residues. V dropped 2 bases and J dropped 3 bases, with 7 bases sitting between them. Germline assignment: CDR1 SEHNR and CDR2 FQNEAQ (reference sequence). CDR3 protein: CASSLSEHYGYTF. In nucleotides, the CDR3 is TGTGCCAGCAGCTTAAGTGAGCACTATGGCTACACCTTC.

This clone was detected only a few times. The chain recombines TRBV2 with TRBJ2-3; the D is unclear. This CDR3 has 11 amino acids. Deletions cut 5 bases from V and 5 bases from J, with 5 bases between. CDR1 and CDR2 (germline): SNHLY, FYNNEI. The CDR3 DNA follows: TGTGCCAGCAGTTTCCAAGATACGCAGTATTTT. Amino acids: CASSFQDTQYF.

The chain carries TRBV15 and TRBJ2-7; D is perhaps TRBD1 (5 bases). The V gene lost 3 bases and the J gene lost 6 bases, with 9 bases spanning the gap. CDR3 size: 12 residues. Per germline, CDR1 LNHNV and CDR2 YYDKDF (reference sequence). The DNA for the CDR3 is TGTGCCACCAGCAGCAGGGATTCCGAGCAGTACTTC. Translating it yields CATSSRDSEQYF.

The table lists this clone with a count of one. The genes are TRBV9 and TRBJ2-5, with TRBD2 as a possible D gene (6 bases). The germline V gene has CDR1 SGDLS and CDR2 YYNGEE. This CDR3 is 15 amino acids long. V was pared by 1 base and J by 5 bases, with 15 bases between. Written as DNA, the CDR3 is TGTGCCAGCAGCGTATCGGGTAGTGGGGGGGAGACCCAGTACTTC. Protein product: CASSVSGSGGETQYF.

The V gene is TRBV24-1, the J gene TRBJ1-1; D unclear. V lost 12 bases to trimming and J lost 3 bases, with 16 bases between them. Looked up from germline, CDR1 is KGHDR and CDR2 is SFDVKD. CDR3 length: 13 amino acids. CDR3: CASRGREYTEAFF. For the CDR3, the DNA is TGTGCCTCTCGGGGTCGGGAATACACTGAAGCTTTCTTT.

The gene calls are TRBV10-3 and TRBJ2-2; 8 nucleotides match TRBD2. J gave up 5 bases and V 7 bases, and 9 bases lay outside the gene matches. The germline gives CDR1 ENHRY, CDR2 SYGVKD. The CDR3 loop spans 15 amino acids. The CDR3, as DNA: TGTGCCATCACCCTCGGGGGGGCTGGGACCGGGGAGCTGTTTTTT. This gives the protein CAITLGGAGTGELFF.

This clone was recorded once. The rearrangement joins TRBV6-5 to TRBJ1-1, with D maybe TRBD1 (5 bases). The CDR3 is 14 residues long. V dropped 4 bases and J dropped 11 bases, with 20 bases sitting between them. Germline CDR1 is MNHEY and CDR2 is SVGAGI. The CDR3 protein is CASSLTVGEVVAFF. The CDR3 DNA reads TGTGCCAGCAGTTTGACAGTGGGTGAGGTTGTGGCTTTCTTT.

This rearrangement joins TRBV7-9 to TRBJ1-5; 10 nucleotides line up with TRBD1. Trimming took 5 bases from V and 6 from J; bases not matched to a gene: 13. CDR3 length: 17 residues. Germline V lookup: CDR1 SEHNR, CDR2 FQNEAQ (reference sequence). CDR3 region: CASSLIPGQGKGQPQHF. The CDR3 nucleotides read TGTGCCAGCAGCCTGATCCCGGGACAGGGGAAGGGTCAGCCCCAGCATTTT.